The text below deals with one T cell receptor beta chain. Its antigen is still unknown. No clone much larger than this one lies a single base away; base qualities are absent. This specimen belongs to a study of blood T cell repertoires in COVID-19 (dated by TCRdb to about 2020). In the study overall: Samples from collaborators originated in the United States, Italy and Spain and spanned both the acute and convalescent phases of COVID-19. The material from the prospective study consisted of cDNA or gDNA derived from T cells, B-cell-depleted T cells, or PBMCs. Subjects who had been exposed to COVID-19, were actively infected with it, or had recovered from it provided the deeply sampled blood TCRbeta repertoires that made up the dataset. The repertoires were released in a freely available public database intended as a resource for research on the immune response to SARS-CoV-2. Samples came from the ongoing ImmuneRACE study (first 160 participants) plus 1,254 subjects from 6 global collaborators. Nearly every sample came with metadata listing a de-identified subject ID, COVID-19 status, age in years and sex. Where available, HLA class I and class II types were taken from metadata supplied by the sample provider and were not determined by assay-based typing. Overall study results and their limits: The amount of clinical and demographic metadata varied by source and participant and was provided uncurated.

The collaborating institutions used their own protocols to collect whole blood in K2EDTA tubes. For TCRbeta analysis, collaborator samples were shipped as frozen whole blood, as isolated PBMCs, or as DNA extracted from either sample type. Including the terminal cysteine and phenylalanine, the CDR3 comprises 16 residues. The retained sequence is limited to the CDR3, 48 bases, with the frame set at the first base. From a lookup of the germline V gene, CDR1 and CDR2 are MDHEN and SYDVKM. The germline V and J ends show losses of 4 bases and 6 bases respectively, and no gene match explains 4 bases of the junction. The immunoSEQ Assay, a bias-controlled multiplex PCR, was used to amplify TCRbeta CDR3 regions from genomic DNA. Per the original workflow: The number of nucleated cells in each sample was estimated from the amplification of reference gene primers within the assay. Sequence reads were collapsed and filtered to measure the absolute abundance of every unique TCRbeta CDR3 rearrangement. For each sample, productive Simpson clonality was calculated as the square root of Simpson's diversity index across productive rearrangements. This is the immuneACCESS table as TCRdb keeps it, with only in-frame sequences that have V and J called. A part of the clones is gone; compared with another copy, unresolved V genes explain less than half, and the rest is unexplained. The D gene and trimming were derived from the DNA, and the V and J assignments and clone size from that table. For this sample the table gives about 100,000 clones, of which about 82% were detected only once. Roughly 12% of the sample lies in the top ten.

Sequencing used peripheral blood. The rearranged segments are TRBV28 and TRBJ2-2; the junction holds 14 bases that match TRBD2. This TCR came from a man in his forties or fifties with active or convalescent COVID-19. The sequenced DNA: TGTGCCAGCAGTTCACCGGGACTAGCGGGAGCCGGGGAGCTGTTTTTT. Its amino acids are CASSSPGLAGAGELFF.